This T cell receptor beta chain was observed in a study of CD8 T cells in Susac syndrome. General observations from the study: Acknowledgment was made by the study that its TCR sequencing and HLA analysis involved a relatively small number of individuals.

RNA in amounts of roughly 0.5 to 1 ug was reverse transcribed with random hexamers. TCRdb redid the calling of the immunoSEQ multiplex PCR reads with MiXCR, one entry per CDR3 protein. The data contain some 150,000 distinct CDR3 sequences, 95% of them seen just once; the ten biggest clones take up 0.15%. In the case of this clonotype: Its specificity is not known.

Sequencing of TCR beta covered CD8+ and CD4+ T cells obtained from blood. FACS was used to enrich TEMRA cells, whereas the CD8+ and CD4+ T cells were obtained by negative isolation. The sequenced sample was CD8+ T cells from PBMCs. This receptor was taken from a human donor with multiple sclerosis.

Written as DNA, the CDR3 is TGCAGTGCTAGAGATTTATCGGGACTAGAAGATGAGCAGTTCTTC. It translates to CSARDLSGLEDEQFF. The chain joins TRBV20-1 to TRBJ2-1, with 8 bases matching TRBD2. Germline-derived CDR1 and CDR2 are DFQATT and SNEGSKA (reference sequence). The CDR3 length is 15 residues. V trimming: 0 bases; J trimming: 8 bases; junction bases outside the gene matches: 9.